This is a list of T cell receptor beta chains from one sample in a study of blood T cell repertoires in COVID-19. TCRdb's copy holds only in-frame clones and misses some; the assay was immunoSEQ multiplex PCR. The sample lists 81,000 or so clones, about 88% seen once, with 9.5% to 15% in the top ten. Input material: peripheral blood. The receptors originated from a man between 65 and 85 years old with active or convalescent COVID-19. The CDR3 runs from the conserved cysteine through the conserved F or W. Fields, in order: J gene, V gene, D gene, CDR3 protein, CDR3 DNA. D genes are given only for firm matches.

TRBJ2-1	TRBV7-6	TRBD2	CASSLGTSSFNEQFF	TGTGCCAGCAGTCTCGGGACTAGCTCCTTCAATGAGCAGTTCTTC
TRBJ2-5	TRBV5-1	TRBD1	CASGDRVQETQYF	TGCGCCAGCGGGGACAGGGTCCAAGAGACCCAGTACTTC
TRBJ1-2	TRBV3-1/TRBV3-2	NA	CASSQDFFGRRGTNYGYTF	TGTGCCAGCAGCCAAGATTTCTTTGGTCGGCGGGGAACTAACTATGGCTACACCTTC
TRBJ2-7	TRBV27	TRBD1	CASSLGTGVWEQYF	TGTGCCAGCAGTTTGGGGACAGGGGTATGGGAGCAGTACTTC
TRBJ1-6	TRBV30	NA	CAWSGTPRGNSPLHF	TGTGCCTGGAGTGGAACCCCGAGAGGAAATTCACCCCTCCACTTT
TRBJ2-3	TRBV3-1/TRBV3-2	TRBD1	CASSRWDRLTDTQYF	TGTGCCAGCAGCCGATGGGACAGGCTCACAGATACGCAGTATTTT
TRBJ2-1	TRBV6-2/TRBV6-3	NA	CASSYESGRGDNEQFF	TGTGCCAGCAGTTACGAGTCTGGCAGGGGGGACAATGAGCAGTTCTTC
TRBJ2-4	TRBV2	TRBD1	CASSSQGARGIQYF	TGTGCCAGCAGCAGCCAGGGGGCGCGGGGCATTCAGTACTTC
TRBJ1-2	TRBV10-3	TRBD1	CAIKGQGAALNAF	TGTGCCATCAAGGGACAGGGGGCCGCATTAAACGCCTTC
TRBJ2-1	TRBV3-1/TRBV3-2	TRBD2	CASSQLAGEDEQFF	TGTGCCAGCAGCCAGCTAGCGGGGGAGGATGAGCAGTTCTTC
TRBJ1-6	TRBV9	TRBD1	CASSADRTGLGSYNSPLHF	TGTGCCAGCAGCGCGGACAGGACAGGGCTTGGCTCCTATAATTCACCCCTCCACTTT
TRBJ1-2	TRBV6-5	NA	CASSPGFGYGYTF	TGTGCCAGCAGCCCCGGTTTCGGTTATGGCTACACCTTC
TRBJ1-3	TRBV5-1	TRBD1	CASSLGGGENTIYF	TGCGCCAGCAGCTTGGGAGGGGGCGAAAACACCATATATTTT